These 24 T cell receptor beta chains were all obtained from the same sample, sequenced in a study of PD-L1 blockade in urothelial cancer. Time point: pretreatment peripheral blood. TCRdb keeps only in-frame clones here, not all; method: immunoSEQ multiplex PCR. Of about 57,000 clones detected, more than 80% appear once; the ten largest clones hold around 5.7%. The material was PBMCs, obtained around atezolizumab (anti-PD-L1) treatment. Source of these receptors: a man between 65 and 79 years old with urothelial cancer.

The V and J genes are TRBV29-1 and TRBJ2-2, with 10 bases matching TRBD2. The CDR3 extends over 14 amino acids. V shed 5 bases, J shed 6 bases, and the junction held 6 bases outside the gene matches. Germline values: CDR1 SQVTM, CDR2 ANQGSEA. CDR3 DNA: TGCAGCGTTAGTACTAGCGGGGCTCCCGGGGAGCTGTTTTTT. Translating gives CSVSTSGAPGELFF.

The rearrangement uses TRBV5-1 and TRBJ2-1; D is perhaps TRBD2 (5 bases). CDR1 SGHRS and CDR2 YFSETQ come from the germline V gene. The CDR3 contains 16 residues. V gave up 0 bases and J gave up 10 bases, with 20 bases separating them. This CDR3 reads CASSLAGVGRPGEQFF. In DNA form, the CDR3 reads TGCGCCAGCAGCTTGGCCGGGGTGGGTAGGCCAGGCGAGCAGTTCTTC.

The chain employs TRBV15 and TRBJ1-1, with a tentative D call TRBD1 (6 bases). The V gene lost 3 bases and the J gene lost 4 bases, with 18 bases spanning the gap. The CDR3 has 16 amino acids. In germline, CDR1 is LNHNV, CDR2 YYDKDF (reference sequence). The chain's CDR3 is CATSRGPGGGLTEAFF. CDR3 DNA sequence: TGTGCCACCAGCAGGGGCCCGGGCGGGGGGCTCACTGAAGCTTTCTTT. The full variable domain, its missing parts supplied by reference TRBV15 and TRBJ1-1, is DAMVIQNPRYQVTQFGKPVTLSCSQTLNHNVMYWYQQKSSQAPKLLFHYYDKDFNNEADTPDNFQSRRPNTSFCFLDIRSPGLGDTAMYLCATSRGPGGGLTEAFFGQGTRLTVV.

The chain has TRBV10-3 and TRBJ2-2, with TRBD2 matching over 13 bases. The J segment lost 5 bases and the V segment lost 1 base, leaving 4 bases of the junction unmatched. The CDR3 runs 17 residues. Germline V CDR1 and CDR2: ENHRY, SYGVKD. CDR3 in amino acids: CAISEYKTSGRTGELFF. In DNA form, the CDR3 reads TGTGCCATCAGTGAGTACAAGACTAGCGGGAGGACCGGGGAGCTGTTTTTT.

This clone was picked up one time. The V call is TRBV4-2, the J call TRBJ1-1, with TRBD1 identical over 8 bases. Losses at the gene ends were 4 bases for V and 4 bases for J; bases not matched to a gene: 8. CDR1 is LGHNA, CDR2 YNFKEQ, per germline. This CDR3 is 15 amino acids long. The CDR3 DNA is TGTGCCAGCAGCCTCACTCAGGGGGCGGGCACTGAAGCTTTCTTT. Residues: CASSLTQGAGTEAFF.

This CDR3 is CASSLVHMNTEAFF. The CDR3 nucleotides read TGTGCCAGCAGCTTAGTCCACATGAACACTGAAGCTTTCTTT. The chain recombines TRBV11-2 with TRBJ1-1; D is unclear. Germline assignment: CDR1 SGHAT and CDR2 FQNNGV. This CDR3 is 14 amino acids long. Trimming took off 1 base at V and 0 bases at J, with 6 bases between the two ends. Combining the CDR3 with reference TRBV11-2 and TRBJ1-1 gives the whole variable domain EAGVAQSPRYKIIEKRQSVAFWCNPISGHATLYWYQQILGQGPKLLIQFQNNGVVDDSQLPKDRFSAERLKGVDSTLKIQPAKLEDSAVYLCASSLVHMNTEAFFGQGTRLTVV.

The chain has TRBV27 and TRBJ2-1, with 11 bases matching TRBD1. CDR3 length: 16 residues. V was clipped by 5 bases and J by 7 bases; unmatched bases: 10. Germline V CDR1 and CDR2: MNHEY, SMNVEV (reference sequence). DNA for the CDR3: TGTGCCAGCAGTCCTTGGGACAGGGGGTCGGGGAATGAGCAGTTCTTC. Translation gives CASSPWDRGSGNEQFF.

This clone was counted a few times. Distinct nucleotide sequences in the sample also encode this CDR3. The rearrangement uses TRBV7-9 and TRBJ1-1, with no clear D. This CDR3 has 13 amino acids. V lost 2 bases and J 1 base, leaving 5 bases between the germline ends. Looked up from germline, CDR1 is SEHNR and CDR2 is FQNEAQ (reference sequence). As DNA, the CDR3 is TGTGCCAGCAGCTTATCGGGGAACACTGAAGCTTTCTTT. As protein: CASSLSGNTEAFF.

The genes are TRBV11-2 and TRBJ2-3; D is unresolved. V lost 4 bases to trimming and J lost 6 bases, with 20 bases between them. Germline CDR1 reads SGHAT; CDR2 reads FQNNGV. This CDR3 contains 16 residues. CDR3 sequence reads: CASSSSRRSRVDTQYF. The DNA of the CDR3 is TGTGCCAGCAGCTCCTCGCGGCGATCTAGAGTGGATACGCAGTATTTT.

The genes are TRBV5-6 and TRBJ1-4; D is unclear. Germline values: CDR1 SGHDT, CDR2 YYEEEE. The CDR3 runs to 18 residues. The V gene lost 3 bases and the J gene lost 0 bases, with 18 bases spanning the gap. The CDR3 protein is CASSSMGRRMATNEKLFF. As DNA, the CDR3 is TGTGCCAGCAGCTCTATGGGCAGACGAATGGCAACTAATGAAAAACTGTTTTTT.

This clone was counted between two and nine times. V is TRBV9 and J is TRBJ2-5; the D gene is possibly TRBD1 (7 bases). V dropped 0 bases and J dropped 4 bases, with 10 bases sitting between them. CDR1 is SGDLS and CDR2 is YYNGEE in the germline V gene. This CDR3 region has 14 residues. CDR3 in amino acids: CASSVDRGGETQYF. In nucleotides, the CDR3 is TGTGCCAGCAGCGTAGACAGGGGAGGAGAGACCCAGTACTTC.

This clone was observed a handful of times. The V call is TRBV5-1, the J call TRBJ2-1, with 7 bases that match TRBD2. The CDR3 consists of 24 residues. Germline V gene lookup returns CDR1 SGHRS and CDR2 YFSETQ. The V and J ends lost 0 bases and 0 bases, in that order; junction bases with no gene match: 27. The CDR3 nucleotides read TGCGCCAGCAGCTTGGCCGGCGGGCGGGGGAGCACCCTCGTCAGCCTCCGCTCCTACAATGAGCAGTTCTTC. Translating it yields CASSLAGGRGSTLVSLRSYNEQFF. The whole variable domain, remainder taken from reference TRBV5-1 and TRBJ2-1, is KAGVTQTPRYLIKTRGQQVTLSCSPISGHRSVSWYQQTPGQGLQFLFEYFSETQRNKGNFPGRFSGRQFSNSRSEMNVSTLELGDSALYLCASSLAGGRGSTLVSLRSYNEQFFGPGTRLTVL.

J is TRBJ2-1 and V is TRBV5-6, with TRBD2 as a possible D gene (5 bases). The CDR3 has 16 residues. The germline V gene has CDR1 SGHDT and CDR2 YYEEEE. Trimming removed 4 bases from V and 8 bases from J, with 22 bases in between. In DNA, the CDR3 is TGTGCCAGCAGCGCGATTTTAAGTAGGCTGAGGGATGAGCAGTTCTTC. It translates to CASSAILSRLRDEQFF. The variable domain in full, with the rest retrieved from reference TRBV5-6 and TRBJ2-1, is DAGVTQSPTHLIKTRGQQVTLRCSPKSGHDTVSWYQQALGQGPQFIFQYYEEEERQRGNFPDRFSGHQFPNYSSELNVNALLLGDSALYLCASSAILSRLRDEQFFGPGTRLTVL.

This clone is medium-sized within its sample. The chain couples TRBV10-3 to TRBJ1-3; TRBD1 is a possible D gene (6 bases). Trimming took off 6 bases at V and 0 bases at J, with 6 bases between the two ends. The CDR3 is 13 residues long. Germline V gives CDR1 ENHRY, CDR2 SYGVKD. As DNA, the CDR3 is TGTGCCATCAGGGACAGCTCTGGAAACACCATATATTTT. It specifies CAIRDSSGNTIYF.

J is TRBJ1-2 and V is TRBV2, with a possible D match to TRBD1 (5 bases). The germline V gene encodes CDR1 SNHLY and CDR2 FYNNEI. The germline V and J ends were trimmed by 7 bases and 8 bases, with 14 bases remaining between them. This CDR3 comprises 12 residues. The CDR3 loop reads CASKVGEGGYTF. CDR3 nucleotide sequence: TGTGCCAGCAAAGTAGGGGAAGGGGGCTACACCTTC.

V gene TRBV6-1 combines with J gene TRBJ1-4; D might be TRBD1 (5 bases). The V end lost 8 bases, the J end lost 3 bases, and 13 bases lay between the germline ends. Germline V gene data show CDR1 as MNHNS and CDR2 as SASEGT. The CDR3 covers 14 residues. The CDR3 here is CASAVGGSNEKLFF. DNA of the CDR3: TGTGCCAGCGCCGTGGGGGGGTCTAATGAAAAACTGTTTTTT.

The chain employs TRBV5-6 and TRBJ2-7, with D uncertain. The CDR3 has 14 residues. Germline V gene data show CDR1 as SGHDT and CDR2 as YYEEEE. V was trimmed by 1 base and J by 4 bases, leaving 12 bases between them. The DNA of the CDR3 is TGTGCCAGCAGCTTGAGACAAGGAAAATACGAGCAGTACTTC. Protein: CASSLRQGKYEQYF.

The CDR3 coding sequence is TGTGCCAGCAGGCCGGTCTGGGGCGGTCATCCTGAAGCTTTCTTT. The encoded protein is CASRPVWGGHPEAFF. V is TRBV5-5 and J is TRBJ1-1; possibly TRBD1 for D (5 bases). Trimming shortened V by 5 bases and J by 6 bases, and 20 bases separated the two germline ends. Germline values: CDR1 SGHKS, CDR2 YYEKEE (reference sequence). CDR3 length: 15 amino acids. The whole variable domain, remainder taken from reference TRBV5-5 and TRBJ1-1, is DAGVTQSPTHLIKTRGQQVTLRCSPISGHKSVSWYQQVLGQGPQFIFQYYEKEERGRGNFPDRFSARQFPNYSSELNVNALLLGDSALYLCASRPVWGGHPEAFFGQGTRLTVV.

This chain connects TRBV4-3 to TRBJ2-2; TRBD2 matches at 11 bases. The CDR3 runs 17 residues. Germline-derived CDR1 and CDR2 are LGHNA and YSLEER. The V gene end was trimmed by 0 bases and the J gene end by 3 bases; junction bases not matched to a gene: 3. The CDR3 DNA is TGCGCCAGCAGCCAAGATCGGGGACTAGCGGACACCGGGGAGCTGTTTTTT. As protein: CASSQDRGLADTGELFF.

The chain uses TRBV12-5 and TRBJ2-2; 8 bases fit TRBD1. V lost 3 bases and J lost 1; bases outside the gene matches: 1. The CDR3 spans 15 residues. CDR1 is LGHNT, CDR2 FRNRAP, per germline. The CDR3 sequence: CASGFGQGNTGELFF. The DNA for the CDR3 is TGTGCTAGTGGTTTCGGACAGGGGAACACCGGGGAGCTGTTTTTT. Using reference TRBV12-5 and TRBJ2-2 for the parts outside the CDR3, the full variable domain is DARVTQTPRHKVTEMGQEVTMRCQPILGHNTVFWYRQTMMQGLELLAYFRNRAPLDDSGMPKDRFSAEMPDATLATLKIQPSEPRDSAVYFCASGFGQGNTGELFFGEGSRLTVL.

J is TRBJ1-1 and V is TRBV7-9, with D unresolved. The CDR3 loop spans 12 amino acids. V lost 5 bases and J lost 2, with 6 bases in between. The germline V gene has CDR1 SEHNR and CDR2 FQNEAQ (reference sequence). This CDR3 reads CASSPVNTEAFF. CDR3 DNA sequence: TGTGCCAGCAGCCCCGTTAACACTGAAGCTTTCTTT.

The J gene is TRBJ1-6, the V gene TRBV7-3; no definite D call. Per the germline V gene, CDR1 is SGHTA and CDR2 is FQGTGA. The CDR3 totals 15 residues. Trimming stripped 1 base from V and 7 bases from J, with 11 bases between. CDR3 nucleotides: TGTGCCAGCAGCTTAAACGGGGATCCGAATTCACCCCTCCACTTT. This gives the protein CASSLNGDPNSPLHF.

The genes are TRBV4-3 and TRBJ1-3; weak D call: TRBD1 (5 bases). Trimming took off 0 bases at V and 0 bases at J, with 12 bases between the two ends. The CDR3 totals 17 residues. The germline gives CDR1 LGHNA, CDR2 YSLEER. The CDR3: CASSQDLGQASGNTIYF. Here the CDR3 DNA reads TGCGCCAGCAGCCAAGATTTGGGGCAGGCCTCTGGAAACACCATATATTTT.

The chain combines TRBV7-2 with TRBJ2-3; 10 positions match TRBD1. CDR1 and CDR2 from the germline V gene are SGHTA and FQGNSA. The CDR3 consists of 18 residues. J lost 4 bases, V lost 1 base, and 11 bases had no gene match. CDR3 sequence reads: CASSLVPPGQGQPDTQYF. The CDR3 bases are TGTGCCAGCAGCTTAGTCCCCCCGGGACAGGGGCAGCCAGATACGCAGTATTTT.